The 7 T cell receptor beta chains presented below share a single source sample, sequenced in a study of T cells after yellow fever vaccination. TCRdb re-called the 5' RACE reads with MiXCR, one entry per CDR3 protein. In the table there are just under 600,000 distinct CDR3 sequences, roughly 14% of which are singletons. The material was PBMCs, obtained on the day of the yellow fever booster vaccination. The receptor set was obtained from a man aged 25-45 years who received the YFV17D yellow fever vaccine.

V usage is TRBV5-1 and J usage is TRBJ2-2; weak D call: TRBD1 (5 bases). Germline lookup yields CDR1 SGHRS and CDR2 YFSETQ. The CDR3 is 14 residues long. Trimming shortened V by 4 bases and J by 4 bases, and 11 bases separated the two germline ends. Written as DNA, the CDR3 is TGCGCCAGCAGCGACGGACACCTCACCGGGGAGCTGTTTTTT. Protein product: CASSDGHLTGELFF.

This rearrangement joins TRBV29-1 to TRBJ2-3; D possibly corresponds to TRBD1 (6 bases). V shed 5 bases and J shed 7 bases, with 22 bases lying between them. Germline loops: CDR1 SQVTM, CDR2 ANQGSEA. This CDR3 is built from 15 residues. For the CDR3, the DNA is TGCAGCGTTCTAGTGCTACTCAGGGGCGCAAATACGCAGTATTTT. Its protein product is CSVLVLLRGANTQYF.

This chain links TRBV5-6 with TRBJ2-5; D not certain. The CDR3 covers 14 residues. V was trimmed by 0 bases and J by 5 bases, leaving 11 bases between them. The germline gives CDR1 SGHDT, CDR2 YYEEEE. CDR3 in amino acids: CASSLVLGIETQYF. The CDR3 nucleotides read TGTGCCAGCAGCTTGGTTTTAGGGATCGAGACCCAGTACTTC. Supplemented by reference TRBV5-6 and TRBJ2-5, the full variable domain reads DAGVTQSPTHLIKTRGQQVTLRCSPKSGHDTVSWYQQALGQGPQFIFQYYEEEERQRGNFPDRFSGHQFPNYSSELNVNALLLGDSALYLCASSLVLGIETQYFGPGTRLLVL.

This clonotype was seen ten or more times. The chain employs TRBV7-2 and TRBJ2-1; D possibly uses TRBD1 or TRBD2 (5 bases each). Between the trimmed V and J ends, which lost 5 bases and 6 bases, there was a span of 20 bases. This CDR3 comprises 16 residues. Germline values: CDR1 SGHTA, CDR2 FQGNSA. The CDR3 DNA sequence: TGTGCCAGCAGCCGCCACCGGGACCTCACGGCCAATGAGCAGTTCTTC. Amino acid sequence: CASSRHRDLTANEQFF.

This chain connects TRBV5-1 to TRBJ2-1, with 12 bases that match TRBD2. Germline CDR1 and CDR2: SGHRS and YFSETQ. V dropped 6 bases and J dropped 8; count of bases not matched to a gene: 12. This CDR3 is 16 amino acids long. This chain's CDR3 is CASTQFSSGRADEQFF. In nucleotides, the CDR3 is TGCGCCAGCACCCAGTTTTCTAGCGGGAGGGCCGATGAGCAGTTCTTC.

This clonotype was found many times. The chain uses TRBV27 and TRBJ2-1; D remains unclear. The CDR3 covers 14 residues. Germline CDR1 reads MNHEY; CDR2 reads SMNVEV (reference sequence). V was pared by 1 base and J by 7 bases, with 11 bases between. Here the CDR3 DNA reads TGTGCCAGCAGTTTATTGCCGGGTCGTAATGAGCAGTTCTTC. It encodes CASSLLPGRNEQFF.

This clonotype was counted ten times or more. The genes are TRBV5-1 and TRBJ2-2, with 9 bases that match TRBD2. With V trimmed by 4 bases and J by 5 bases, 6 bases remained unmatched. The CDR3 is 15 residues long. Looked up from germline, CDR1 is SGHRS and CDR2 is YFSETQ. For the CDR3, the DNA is TGCGCCAGCAGCGGGGGACTAGCAGAGACCGGGGAGCTGTTTTTT. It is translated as CASSGGLAETGELFF.